This is a list of T cell receptor beta chains from one sample in a study of blood T cells in healthy people across ages. One entry per CDR3 protein results from TCRdb running MiXCR on the 5' RACE reads. The table lists 550,000 to 600,000 distinct CDR3 sequences, less than 60% of them singletons. The sample consisted of blood. Receptors were obtained from an elderly man in good health. The CDR3 runs from the conserved cysteine through the conserved F or W. The D gene is left open where the match is weak. The size entry is marked missing in some rows and otherwise reads once, few, many or a size class.

clone size | D gene | J gene | V gene | CDR3 DNA | CDR3 protein
NA | TRBD2 | TRBJ2-3 | TRBV4-1 | TGCGCCAGCAGCCCCATACGGACTAGCGGGAGTGGCACAGATACGCAGTATTTT | CASSPIRTSGSGTDTQYF
NA | NA | TRBJ2-1 | TRBV2 | TGTGCCAGCAATCGCCTGAGCTCCTACAATGAGCAGTTCTTC | CASNRLSSYNEQFF
NA | TRBD1 | TRBJ2-2 | TRBV6-6 | TGTGCCAGCAGCCGGGACAGGGGGAACACCGGGGAGCTGTTTTTT | CASSRDRGNTGELFF
NA | NA | TRBJ2-3 | TRBV18 | TGTGCCAGCTCGCCCGCCCCAGGACAAACAGATACGCAGTATTTT | CASSPAPGQTDTQYF
many | NA | TRBJ1-6 | TRBV6-6 | TGTGCCAGCAGTTACTTGGGGGAGAATTCACCCCTCCACTTT | CASSYLGENSPLHF
few | NA | TRBJ2-5 | TRBV20-1 | TGCAGTGCTAGAGAAACCCAACGGGAGACCCAGTACTTC | CSARETQRETQYF
few | NA | TRBJ1-2 | TRBV4-3 | TGCGCCAGCAGCCAAGCGGGGGGGGAATATGGCTACACCTTC | CASSQAGGEYGYTF
NA | TRBD2 | TRBJ2-7 | TRBV7-2 | TGTGCCAGCAGCTTGCAACTAGCGGGCGGATTGTACGAGCAGTACTTC | CASSLQLAGGLYEQYF
NA | NA | TRBJ1-5 | TRBV7-9 | TGTGCCAGCAGCTCGAGTGGGAGCAATCAGCCCCAGCATTTT | CASSSSGSNQPQHF
NA | NA | TRBJ2-1 | TRBV20-1 | TGCAGTGCTAGAGGGGGGACTCCCAGCTCCTACAATGAGCAGTTCTTC | CSARGGTPSSYNEQFF
many | NA | TRBJ2-7 | TRBV6-5 | TGTGCCAGCAGTTACCTGGAAAGATCCGAGCAGTACTTC | CASSYLERSEQYF
NA | TRBD1 | TRBJ2-7 | TRBV7-2 | TGTGCCAGCAGCTTAACCGGGACAGGGGCCTACGAGCAGTACTTC | CASSLTGTGAYEQYF
few | NA | TRBJ2-7 | TRBV6-5 | TGTGCCATCTCGAGAATCGGGTCTTCCGAGCAGTACTTC | CAISRIGSSEQYF
many | TRBD1 | TRBJ2-2 | TRBV6-6 | TGTGCCAGTACATGGACAGGGGATATTGGCGGGGAGCTGTTTTTT | CASTWTGDIGGELFF